The rows below give T cell receptor beta chains drawn from one sample of a study of T cell responses to AZD1222 COVID-19 vaccine. Profiling relied on immunoSEQ multiplex PCR, and the TCRdb table lists in-frame clones only, not all of them. The sample has roughly 80,000 clones; around nine tenths are singletons. The sample consisted of peripheral blood, taken 28 days after the second AZD1222 dose. Source of these receptors: an adult who received the AZD1222 COVID-19 vaccine. The CDR3 runs from the conserved cysteine through the conserved F or W. D genes are given only for firm matches. Clone size appears in some rows only: once, few, many, or a class for an expanded clone.

D gene: -
clone size: -
J gene: TRBJ1-6
CDR3 length: 13
V gene: TRBV7-3
CDR3 protein: CASSLTQNSPLHF
CDR3 DNA: TGTGCCAGCAGCTTAACACAGAATTCACCCCTCCACTTT

D gene: -
clone size: once
J gene: TRBJ1-5
CDR3 length: 17
V gene: TRBV28
CDR3 protein: CASSPRFGGYSNQPQHF
CDR3 DNA: TGTGCCAGCAGTCCCCGTTTTGGGGGGTATAGCAATCAGCCCCAGCATTTT

D gene: -
clone size: -
J gene: TRBJ1-1
CDR3 length: 14
V gene: TRBV4-1
CDR3 protein: CASSQDWGNTEAFF
CDR3 DNA: TGCGCCAGCAGCCAAGATTGGGGGAACACTGAAGCTTTCTTT

D gene: -
clone size: -
J gene: TRBJ2-3
CDR3 length: 16
V gene: TRBV7-8
CDR3 protein: CASKFLVSKRTDTQYF
CDR3 DNA: TGTGCCAGCAAATTTCTAGTATCTAAACGCACAGATACGCAGTATTTT

D gene: TRBD1
clone size: -
J gene: TRBJ2-2
CDR3 length: 15
V gene: TRBV6-4
CDR3 protein: CASSDGYRGSGELFF
CDR3 DNA: TGTGCCAGCAGTGACGGGTACAGGGGGTCCGGGGAGCTGTTTTTT

D gene: -
clone size: once
J gene: TRBJ2-3
CDR3 length: 15
V gene: TRBV4-2
CDR3 protein: CASSQEGMGGDTQYF
CDR3 DNA: TGTGCCAGCAGCCAAGAAGGGATGGGGGGAGATACGCAGTATTTT

D gene: TRBD1
clone size: -
J gene: TRBJ1-2
CDR3 length: 16
V gene: TRBV11-2
CDR3 protein: CASSPGAGGLTYGYTF
CDR3 DNA: TGTGCCAGCAGCCCCGGGGCAGGGGGCCTTACCTATGGCTACACCTTC

D gene: TRBD1
clone size: few
J gene: TRBJ2-6
CDR3 length: 15
V gene: TRBV10-3
CDR3 protein: CAIMGQGTGANVLTF
CDR3 DNA: TGTGCCATCATGGGACAGGGGACCGGGGCCAACGTCCTGACTTTC

D gene: TRBD1
clone size: -
J gene: TRBJ1-2
CDR3 length: 14
V gene: TRBV10-3
CDR3 protein: CAISPGTGSYGYTF
CDR3 DNA: TGTGCCATCAGTCCCGGGACAGGATCCTATGGCTACACCTTC

D gene: -
clone size: -
J gene: TRBJ1-1
CDR3 length: 15
V gene: TRBV6-5
CDR3 protein: CASRSPGHMNTEAFF
CDR3 DNA: TGTGCCAGCAGATCTCCGGGACACATGAACACTGAAGCTTTCTTT

D gene: TRBD1
clone size: -
J gene: TRBJ2-1
CDR3 length: 12
V gene: TRBV11-3
CDR3 protein: CASSRDRVEQFF
CDR3 DNA: TGTGCCAGCAGCCGCGACAGGGTCGAGCAGTTCTTC

D gene: TRBD2
clone size: -
J gene: TRBJ2-3
CDR3 length: 17
V gene: TRBV5-1
CDR3 protein: CASSLGLAGGIADTQYF
CDR3 DNA: TGCGCCAGCAGCCTGGGACTAGCGGGGGGGATCGCAGATACGCAGTATTTT

D gene: -
clone size: -
J gene: TRBJ2-2
CDR3 length: 13
V gene: TRBV29-1
CDR3 protein: CSVEGGGTGELFF
CDR3 DNA: TGCAGCGTTGAGGGGGGCGGTACCGGGGAGCTGTTTTTT

D gene: -
clone size: -
J gene: TRBJ2-7
CDR3 length: 14
V gene: TRBV6-5
CDR3 protein: CASSYSPSWYEQYF
CDR3 DNA: TGTGCCAGCAGTTACTCGCCTAGTTGGTACGAGCAGTACTTC

D gene: TRBD1
clone size: -
J gene: TRBJ1-2
CDR3 length: 14
V gene: TRBV6-5
CDR3 protein: CASRTMTGDGGYTF
CDR3 DNA: TGTGCCAGCAGAACTATGACAGGGGATGGAGGCTACACCTTC

D gene: -
clone size: -
J gene: TRBJ2-3
CDR3 length: 11
V gene: TRBV11-2
CDR3 protein: CASSLKDTQYF
CDR3 DNA: TGTGCCAGCAGCCTTAAAGATACGCAGTATTTT

D gene: TRBD2
clone size: once
J gene: TRBJ2-1
CDR3 length: 15
V gene: TRBV9
CDR3 protein: CASSASWAGGNEQFF
CDR3 DNA: TGTGCCAGCAGCGCCAGCTGGGCGGGAGGAAATGAGCAGTTCTTC

D gene: -
clone size: -
J gene: TRBJ1-2
CDR3 length: 14
V gene: TRBV18
CDR3 protein: CASSPGEDNYGYTF
CDR3 DNA: TGTGCCAGCTCACCAGGGGAAGATAACTATGGCTACACCTTC

D gene: TRBD1
clone size: -
J gene: TRBJ1-1
CDR3 length: 13
V gene: TRBV12-3/TRBV12-4
CDR3 protein: CASSSRTGTEAFF
CDR3 DNA: TGTGCCAGCAGTTCCCGGACAGGCACTGAAGCTTTCTTT

D gene: -
clone size: -
J gene: TRBJ1-6
CDR3 length: 18
V gene: TRBV6-2/TRBV6-3
CDR3 protein: CASSATPPGSRNNSPLHF
CDR3 DNA: TGTGCCAGCAGTGCCACTCCTCCAGGGTCGAGAAATAATTCACCCCTCCACTTT

D gene: TRBD1
clone size: -
J gene: TRBJ2-7
CDR3 length: 15
V gene: TRBV5-4
CDR3 protein: CASSLAGTGSYEQYF
CDR3 DNA: TGTGCCAGCAGCTTGGCCGGGACAGGTTCCTACGAGCAGTACTTC

D gene: -
clone size: once
J gene: TRBJ2-1
CDR3 length: 12
V gene: TRBV7-3
CDR3 protein: CASGTGGGEQFF
CDR3 DNA: TGTGCCAGCGGCACCGGAGGGGGTGAGCAGTTCTTC

D gene: -
clone size: few
J gene: TRBJ1-5
CDR3 length: 16
V gene: TRBV4-3
CDR3 protein: CASSQDPGPSDQPQHF
CDR3 DNA: TGCGCCAGCAGCCAAGACCCCGGGCCTTCGGATCAGCCCCAGCATTTT

D gene: -
clone size: -
J gene: TRBJ1-5
CDR3 length: 14
V gene: TRBV4-2
CDR3 protein: CASSQDGTRQPQHF
CDR3 DNA: TGTGCCAGCAGCCAAGACGGAACACGGCAGCCCCAGCATTTT

D gene: TRBD1
clone size: -
J gene: TRBJ1-3
CDR3 length: 14
V gene: TRBV3-1/TRBV3-2
CDR3 protein: CASNWTGPGNTIYF
CDR3 DNA: TGTGCCAGCAATTGGACAGGGCCGGGAAACACCATATATTTT

D gene: -
clone size: -
J gene: TRBJ2-6
CDR3 length: 20
V gene: TRBV23-1
CDR3 protein: CASSQSWAGWIPSGANVLTF
CDR3 DNA: TGCGCCAGCAGTCAATCGTGGGCAGGGTGGATCCCCTCTGGGGCCAACGTCCTGACTTTC

D gene: -
clone size: -
J gene: TRBJ2-7
CDR3 length: 13
V gene: TRBV7-3
CDR3 protein: CASSSRLVHEQYF
CDR3 DNA: TGTGCCAGCAGCTCCAGACTAGTCCACGAGCAGTACTTC

D gene: TRBD1
clone size: few
J gene: TRBJ2-1
CDR3 length: 17
V gene: TRBV11-3
CDR3 protein: CASSFQHQGAFYNEQFF
CDR3 DNA: TGTGCCAGCAGCTTCCAACACCAGGGGGCCTTTTACAATGAGCAGTTCTTC

D gene: TRBD1
clone size: -
J gene: TRBJ1-1
CDR3 length: 14
V gene: TRBV4-1
CDR3 protein: CASSRGQGTTEAFF
CDR3 DNA: TGCGCCAGCAGCCGCGGACAGGGGACCACTGAAGCTTTCTTT

D gene: -
clone size: -
J gene: TRBJ2-5
CDR3 length: 15
V gene: TRBV4-1
CDR3 protein: CASSPRYYRDETQYF
CDR3 DNA: TGCGCCAGCAGCCCGCGATATTACAGGGATGAGACCCAGTACTTC

D gene: TRBD1
clone size: -
J gene: TRBJ1-2
CDR3 length: 14
V gene: TRBV6-5
CDR3 protein: CASSYLDRAYGYTF
CDR3 DNA: TGTGCCAGCAGTTACTTGGACAGGGCCTATGGCTACACCTTC

D gene: -
clone size: -
J gene: TRBJ2-3
CDR3 length: 13
V gene: TRBV7-6
CDR3 protein: CASSTRPGDTQYF
CDR3 DNA: TGTGCCAGCAGCACCCGACCGGGAGATACGCAGTATTTT

D gene: -
clone size: -
J gene: TRBJ2-1
CDR3 length: 15
V gene: TRBV7-8
CDR3 protein: CASSLSGTAYNEQFF
CDR3 DNA: TGTGCCAGCAGCTTATCCGGGACTGCTTACAATGAGCAGTTCTTC

D gene: -
clone size: once
J gene: TRBJ1-6
CDR3 length: 16
V gene: TRBV7-2
CDR3 protein: CASSLGRSSYNSPLHF
CDR3 DNA: TGTGCCAGCAGCTTAGGCAGGAGCTCCTATAATTCACCCCTCCACTTT

D gene: -
clone size: -
J gene: TRBJ2-1
CDR3 length: 11
V gene: TRBV12-3/TRBV12-4
CDR3 protein: CASSPRYEQFF
CDR3 DNA: TGTGCCAGCAGCCCCCGGTATGAGCAGTTCTTC

D gene: -
clone size: -
J gene: TRBJ1-6
CDR3 length: 17
V gene: TRBV7-9
CDR3 protein: CASSLGPLGGYNSPLHF
CDR3 DNA: TGTGCCAGCAGCTTAGGGCCACTAGGCGGCTATAATTCACCCCTCCACTTT

D gene: -
clone size: -
J gene: TRBJ1-5
CDR3 length: 14
V gene: TRBV29-1
CDR3 protein: CSVGLFGSNQPQHF
CDR3 DNA: TGCAGCGTTGGTTTATTCGGGTCGAATCAGCCCCAGCATTTT

D gene: -
clone size: -
J gene: TRBJ2-1
CDR3 length: 11
V gene: TRBV4-1
CDR3 protein: CASSQESEQFF
CDR3 DNA: TGCGCCAGCAGCCAAGAAAGTGAGCAGTTCTTC

D gene: -
clone size: -
J gene: TRBJ1-3
CDR3 length: 14
V gene: TRBV2
CDR3 protein: CASRTGGSGNTIYF
CDR3 DNA: TGTGCCAGCAGAACAGGAGGATCTGGAAACACCATATATTTT

D gene: -
clone size: -
J gene: TRBJ1-4
CDR3 length: 14
V gene: TRBV28
CDR3 protein: CASGSDGTNEKLFF
CDR3 DNA: TGTGCCAGCGGGTCTGATGGCACTAATGAAAAACTGTTTTTT

D gene: -
clone size: -
J gene: TRBJ2-3
CDR3 length: 14
V gene: TRBV24-1
CDR3 protein: CATSDETRAATQYF
CDR3 DNA: TGTGCCACCAGTGATGAGACAAGGGCCGCCACGCAGTATTTT

D gene: -
clone size: -
J gene: TRBJ2-2
CDR3 length: 13
V gene: TRBV12-3/TRBV12-4
CDR3 protein: CASINVIAGELFF
CDR3 DNA: TGTGCCAGCATCAACGTGATTGCCGGGGAGCTGTTTTTT

D gene: -
clone size: -
J gene: TRBJ1-3
CDR3 length: 17
V gene: TRBV18
CDR3 protein: CASSPTPGTYSGNTIYF
CDR3 DNA: TGTGCCAGCTCACCAACCCCGGGGACCTACTCTGGAAACACCATATATTTT

D gene: -
clone size: -
J gene: TRBJ1-1
CDR3 length: 13
V gene: TRBV12-3/TRBV12-4
CDR3 protein: CASSLAMHTEAFF
CDR3 DNA: TGTGCCAGCAGTTTAGCGATGCACACTGAAGCTTTCTTT

D gene: -
clone size: -
J gene: TRBJ2-2
CDR3 length: 16
V gene: TRBV27
CDR3 protein: CASSLNLGGNTGELFF
CDR3 DNA: TGTGCCAGCAGTTTAAACTTAGGCGGGAACACCGGGGAGCTGTTTTTT

D gene: -
clone size: -
J gene: TRBJ2-7
CDR3 length: 15
V gene: TRBV7-2
CDR3 protein: CASGRGAGGAYEQYF
CDR3 DNA: TGTGCCAGCGGACGGGGGGCAGGGGGCGCCTACGAGCAGTACTTC

D gene: -
clone size: -
J gene: TRBJ2-4
CDR3 length: 17
V gene: TRBV4-2
CDR3 protein: CASSQDPRSGTKNIQYF
CDR3 DNA: TGTGCCAGCAGCCAAGATCCGAGGAGTGGGACCAAAAACATTCAGTACTTC

D gene: -
clone size: -
J gene: TRBJ2-2
CDR3 length: 14
V gene: TRBV24-1
CDR3 protein: CATSRGSTAGELFF
CDR3 DNA: TGTGCCACCAGTAGGGGGTCTACCGCCGGGGAGCTGTTTTTT

D gene: -
clone size: -
J gene: TRBJ1-1
CDR3 length: 12
V gene: TRBV19
CDR3 protein: CASSLGLGEAFF
CDR3 DNA: TGTGCCAGTAGTTTGGGTCTGGGTGAAGCTTTCTTT

D gene: -
clone size: -
J gene: TRBJ2-3
CDR3 length: 12
V gene: TRBV6-5
CDR3 protein: CASSRGPVAQYF
CDR3 DNA: TGTGCCAGCAGCCGCGGACCTGTGGCGCAGTATTTT

D gene: TRBD2
clone size: -
J gene: TRBJ2-1
CDR3 length: 14
V gene: TRBV11-2
CDR3 protein: CASILAGGHNEQFF
CDR3 DNA: TGTGCCAGCATCTTAGCGGGGGGGCACAATGAGCAGTTCTTC

D gene: -
clone size: few
J gene: TRBJ1-1
CDR3 length: 13
V gene: TRBV5-1
CDR3 protein: CASSLGHNTEAFF
CDR3 DNA: TGCGCCAGCAGCTTGGGACATAACACTGAAGCTTTCTTT